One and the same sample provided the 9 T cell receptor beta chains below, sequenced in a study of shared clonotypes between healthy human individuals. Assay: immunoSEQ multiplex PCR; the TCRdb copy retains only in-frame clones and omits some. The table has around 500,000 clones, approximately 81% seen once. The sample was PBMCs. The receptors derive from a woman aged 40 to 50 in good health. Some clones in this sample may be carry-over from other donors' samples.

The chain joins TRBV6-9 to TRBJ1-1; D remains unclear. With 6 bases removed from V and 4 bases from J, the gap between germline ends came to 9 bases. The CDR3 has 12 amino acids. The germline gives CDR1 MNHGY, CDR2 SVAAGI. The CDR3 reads CASSVGSTEAFF. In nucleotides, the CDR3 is TGTGCCAGCAGCGTGGGGAGCACTGAAGCTTTCTTT.

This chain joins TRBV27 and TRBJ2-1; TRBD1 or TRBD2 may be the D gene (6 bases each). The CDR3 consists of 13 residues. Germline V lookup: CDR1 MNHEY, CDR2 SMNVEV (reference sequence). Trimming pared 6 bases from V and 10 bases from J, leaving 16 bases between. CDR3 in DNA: TGTGCCAGCAGGTCCGGGGGCATCGGGGAGCAGTTCTTC. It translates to CASRSGGIGEQFF.

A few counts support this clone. The CDR3 nucleotides are TGTGCCAGCAGTTACCTGTCGCGAGGGAGGAACACTGAAGCTTTCTTT. Amino acids: CASSYLSRGRNTEAFF. V and J are TRBV6-6 and TRBJ1-1; D remains unclear. The germline V and J ends were trimmed by 2 bases and 1 base, with 14 bases remaining between them. Germline CDR1 reads MNHNY; CDR2 reads SVGAGI (reference sequence). The CDR3 extends over 16 amino acids.

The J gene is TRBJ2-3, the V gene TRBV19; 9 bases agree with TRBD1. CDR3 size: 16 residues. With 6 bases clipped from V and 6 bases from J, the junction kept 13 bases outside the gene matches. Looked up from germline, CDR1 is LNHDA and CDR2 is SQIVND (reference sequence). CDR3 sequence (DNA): TGTGCCAGTAGCTTTACTCCGGGACAGGGTGTCGATACGCAGTATTTT. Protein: CASSFTPGQGVDTQYF.

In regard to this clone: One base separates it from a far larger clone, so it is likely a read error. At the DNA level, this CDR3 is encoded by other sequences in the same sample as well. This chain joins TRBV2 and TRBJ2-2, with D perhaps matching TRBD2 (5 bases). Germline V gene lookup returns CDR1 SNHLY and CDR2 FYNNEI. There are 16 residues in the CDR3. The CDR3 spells CASSDVREWNTGELFF. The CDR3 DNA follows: TGTGCCAGCAGTGATGTAAGGGAGTGGAACACAGGGGAGCTGTTTTTT.

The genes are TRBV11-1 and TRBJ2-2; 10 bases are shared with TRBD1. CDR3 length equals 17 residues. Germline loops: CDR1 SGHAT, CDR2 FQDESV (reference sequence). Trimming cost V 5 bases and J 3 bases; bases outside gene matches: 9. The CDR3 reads CASSRRDRGGDTGELFF. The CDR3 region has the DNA TGTGCCAGCAGCAGACGGGACAGGGGTGGCGACACCGGGGAGCTGTTTTTT.

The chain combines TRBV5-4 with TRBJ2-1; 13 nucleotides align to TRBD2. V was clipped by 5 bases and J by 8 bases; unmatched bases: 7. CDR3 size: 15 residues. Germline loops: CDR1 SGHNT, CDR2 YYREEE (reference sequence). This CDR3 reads CASRRTSGSWDEQFF. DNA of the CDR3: TGTGCCAGCAGAAGGACTAGCGGGAGTTGGGATGAGCAGTTCTTC.

CDR3 nucleotide sequence: TGTGCCAGCAGTTTTGTCCGGGAGCAGTTCTTC. Protein sequence: CASSFVREQFF. J is TRBJ2-1 and V is TRBV28; unclear D gene. The germline gives CDR1 MDHEN, CDR2 SYDVKM. V shed 3 bases and J shed 10 bases, with 7 bases lying between them. This CDR3 has 11 amino acids.

The CDR3 nucleotides read TGCGCCAGCAGTGGACTAGCGGGAGTCGTCACAGATACGCAGTATTTT. It encodes CASSGLAGVVTDTQYF. This chain uses TRBV10-1 with TRBJ2-3; 12 positions agree with TRBD2. V was pared by 4 bases and J by 2 bases, with 4 bases of the junction left unmatched. Germline-derived CDR1 and CDR2 are WNHNN and SYGVQD (reference sequence). The CDR3 loop spans 16 amino acids.